Given below is one TCR beta chain in context. The record originates from a study of blood T cell repertoires in COVID-19. Across the whole study: Acute and convalescent COVID-19 specimens originated in the United States, Italy and Spain. Sources were T cells, B-cell-depleted T cells, or PBMCs; the material itself was cDNA or gDNA.

V trimming: 1 base; J trimming: 1 base; junction bases outside the gene matches: 6. In germline, CDR1 is MNHEY, CDR2 SMNVEV (reference sequence). The CDR3 contains 16 residues. In the authors' workflow: The assay estimated nucleated cells by amplifying reference gene primers. Profiling relied on immunoSEQ multiplex PCR, and the TCRdb table lists in-frame clones only, not all of them. The V and J calls and clone size are taken from that table; D and trimming were inferred from the DNA. This sample has approximately 52,000 clones, with roughly 87% found just once. What was sequenced was peripheral blood. The rearrangement links TRBV27 to TRBJ2-5; 7 bases agree with TRBD2. This TCR came from a human donor in a cohort sampled during active COVID-19. Here the CDR3 reads CASSLWGGLPQETQYF. The DNA for the CDR3 is TGTGCCAGCAGTTTATGGGGGGGACTTCCCCAAGAGACCCAGTACTTC.